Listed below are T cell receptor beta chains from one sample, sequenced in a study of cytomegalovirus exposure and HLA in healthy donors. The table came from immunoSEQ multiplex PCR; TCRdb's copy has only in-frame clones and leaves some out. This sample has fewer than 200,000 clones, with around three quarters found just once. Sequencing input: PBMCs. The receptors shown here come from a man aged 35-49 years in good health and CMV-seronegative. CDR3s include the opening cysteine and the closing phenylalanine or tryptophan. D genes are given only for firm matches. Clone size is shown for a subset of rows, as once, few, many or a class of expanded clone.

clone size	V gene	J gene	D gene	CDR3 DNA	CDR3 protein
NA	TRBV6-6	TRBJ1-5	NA	TGTGCCAGCAGAGAGGACAGTTATAGCAATCAGCCCCAGCATTTT	CASREDSYSNQPQHF
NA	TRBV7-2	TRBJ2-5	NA	TGTGCCAGCAGCTCAGCCAGGGCAGGCCAAGAGACCCAGTACTTC	CASSSARAGQETQYF
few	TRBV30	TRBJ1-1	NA	TGTGCCTGGCAAGGGGGTAGGGACACTGAAGCTTTCTTT	CAWQGGRDTEAFF
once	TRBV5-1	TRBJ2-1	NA	TGCGCCAGCAGCTTGGTGGTCCGACAAGTGGATGAGCAGTTCTTC	CASSLVVRQVDEQFF
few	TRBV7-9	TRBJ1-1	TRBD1	TGTGCCAGCAGCGCCCGGACAGGTAGTGAAGCTTTCTTT	CASSARTGSEAFF
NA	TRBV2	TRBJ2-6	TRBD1	TGTGCCAGCAGAGGGACAGCAAGCTCTGGGGCCAACGGCCTGACTTTC	CASRGTASSGANGLTF
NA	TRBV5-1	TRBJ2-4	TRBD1	TGCGCCAGCAGCGTACAACCACAGGGGGCGGCCAAAAACATTCAGTACTTC	CASSVQPQGAAKNIQYF
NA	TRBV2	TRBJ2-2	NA	TGTGCCAGCAGTATACAGTACAGGGTTGGCGGGGAGCTGTTTTTT	CASSIQYRVGGELFF
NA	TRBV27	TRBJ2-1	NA	TGTGCCAGCAGTCCACCTAACAATGAGCAGTTCTTC	CASSPPNNEQFF
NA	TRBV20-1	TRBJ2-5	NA	TGCAGTCCAGGGGGGAGAGAGACCCAGTACTTC	CSPGGRETQYF
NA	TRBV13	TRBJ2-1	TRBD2	TGTGCCAGCAGCTTCATCTTACTAGCGGGCTCCTACAATGAGCAGTTCTTC	CASSFILLAGSYNEQFF
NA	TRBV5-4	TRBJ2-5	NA	TGTGCCAGTTCGCAGGGAGCCATCCCGTCTAGAGTCGGGGGGACCCAGTACTTC	CASSQGAIPSRVGGTQYF
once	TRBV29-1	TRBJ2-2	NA	TGCAGCGTTGAAGCCCAGGGAGGCACCGGGGAGCTGTTTTTT	CSVEAQGGTGELFF
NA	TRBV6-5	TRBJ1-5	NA	TGTGCCAGCATGGGCCGGTGGGGCGATCAGCCCCAGCATTTT	CASMGRWGDQPQHF
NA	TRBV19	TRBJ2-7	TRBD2	TGTGCCAGTAGTAGGAAGACTAGCGGGAGCTCCTACGAGCAGTACTTC	CASSRKTSGSSYEQYF
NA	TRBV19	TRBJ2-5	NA	TGTGCCAGTAGTACGGGACTTCAGTTTCAAGAGACCCAGTACTTC	CASSTGLQFQETQYF
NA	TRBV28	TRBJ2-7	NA	TGTGCCAGCAGCCTTGAGGAGCGCCCCCCGAAGCAGTACTTC	CASSLEERPPKQYF
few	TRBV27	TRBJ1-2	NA	TGTGCCAGCAGTCTCCGCACCTTC	CASSLRTF
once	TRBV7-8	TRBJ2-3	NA	TGTGCCAGCAGCTTTGGTAGTGCAGATACGCAGTATTTT	CASSFGSADTQYF
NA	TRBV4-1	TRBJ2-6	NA	TGCGCCAGCAGCCCGAAACACGGGTCCTTCTCTGGGGCCAACGTCCTGACTTTC	CASSPKHGSFSGANVLTF
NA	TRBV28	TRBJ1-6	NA	TGTGCCAGCAGCTCCCTTGGCCAGGGAGGGTTAAATTCACCCCTCCACTTT	CASSSLGQGGLNSPLHF
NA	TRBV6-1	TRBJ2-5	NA	TGTGCCATACAGGGTAGATCCGAGACCCAGTACTTC	CAIQGRSETQYF
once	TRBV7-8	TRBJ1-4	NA	TGTGCCAGCAGCTTAGGGGCCGAGGAAAAACTGTTTTTT	CASSLGAEEKLFF
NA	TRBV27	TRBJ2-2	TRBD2	TGTGCCAGCAGACCGTCTAGCGGGAGCTGGACCGGGGAGCTGTTTTTT	CASRPSSGSWTGELFF
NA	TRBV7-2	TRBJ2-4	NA	TGTGCCAGCAGCTCCACAGGGATAAAAAACAGTCAGTACTTC	CASSSTGIKNSQYF
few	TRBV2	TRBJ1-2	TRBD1	TGTGCCAGCAGTGGGGAGACAGGGAGAGGTTCTAACTATGGCTACACCTTC	CASSGETGRGSNYGYTF
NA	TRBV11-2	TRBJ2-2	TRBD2	TGTGCCAGCAGTCCCGGACTAGCGGGACTAAACACCGGGGAGCTGTTTTTT	CASSPGLAGLNTGELFF
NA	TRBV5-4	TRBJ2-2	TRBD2	TGTGCCAGCAGCCTCTCCACTAGCGGGAGAGGTACCACCGGGGAGCTGTTTTTT	CASSLSTSGRGTTGELFF
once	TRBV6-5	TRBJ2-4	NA	TGTGCCAGCAGCTCGCCGAAAACAGCAAACATTCAGTACTTC	CASSSPKTANIQYF
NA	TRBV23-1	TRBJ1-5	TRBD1	TGCGCCAGCAGTCACCGGACAGGGGCTCGGCCCCAGCATTTT	CASSHRTGARPQHF
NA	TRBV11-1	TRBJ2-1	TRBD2	TGTGCCAGCAGTCCCCCGCGGACTAGCCGAGATTACGAGCAGTTCTTC	CASSPPRTSRDYEQFF
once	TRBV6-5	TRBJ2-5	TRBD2	TGTGCCAGCAGTTACGGGCGGGGGGGAGAGACCCAGTACTTC	CASSYGRGGETQYF
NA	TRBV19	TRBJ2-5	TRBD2	TGTGCCAGTCGAGACCCTTCTGGCGGGAGAATGGGGGAGACCCAGTACTTC	CASRDPSGGRMGETQYF
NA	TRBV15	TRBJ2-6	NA	TGTGCCACCAGTATTCGGGACTCTGGGGCCAACGTCCTGACTTTC	CATSIRDSGANVLTF
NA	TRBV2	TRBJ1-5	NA	TGTGCCAGCAACCAAGGGGCAGGTCGAACGCATTTT	CASNQGAGRTHF